This T cell receptor beta chain was found in a study of T cell responses to AZD1222 COVID-19 vaccine. Points from the study as a whole: Among vaccine-associated CD4 TCRs, coverage spanned spike, with dominance at 160-218 and 743-854. Receipt of two AZD1222 doses was followed by a rise in Spike-specific TCR breadth and depth.

CDR3 length: 17 residues. The germline V gene encodes CDR1 SGHTA and CDR2 FQGNSA. V shed 5 bases, J shed 5 bases, and the junction held 14 bases outside the gene matches. Using immunoSEQ multiplex PCR, the repertoire was profiled, and TCRdb retains in-frame clones only, with some absent. Found here are 100,000 or so clones, around 87% of them singletons; the top ten hold roughly 3%. Regarding this clone: The target antigen is unknown.

J is TRBJ1-2 and V is TRBV7-2; 10 bases are shared with TRBD1. This specimen consisted of peripheral blood, obtained on day 0 of AZD1222 vaccination. This TCR came from an adult in good health. The CDR3 reads CASSPDPGQGLPYGYTF. The CDR3 nucleotides read TGTGCCAGCAGCCCCGACCCGGGACAGGGGCTTCCTTATGGCTACACCTTC.